This is a list of T cell receptor beta chains from one sample in a study of blood T cell repertoires in COVID-19. Generated by immunoSEQ multiplex PCR, the TCRdb table keeps only in-frame clones and is missing some. The sample has around 260,000 clones, 80% to 95% seen once. The sequencing input was peripheral blood. The receptors here all came from a person aged 18 to 30 with COVID-19, enrolled during active disease. The CDR3 runs from the conserved cysteine through the conserved F or W. The order of the fields is V gene, J gene, D gene, CDR3 protein. A D gene is named only where the DNA matches it firmly.

v_call: TRBV6-7; j_call: TRBJ1-6; d_call: TRBD1; cdr3_aa: CATVGDRLTYNSPLHF
v_call: TRBV11-2; j_call: TRBJ2-7; d_call: TRBD2; cdr3_aa: CASSFSTSAIYEQYF
v_call: TRBV9; j_call: TRBJ2-5; d_call: TRBD1; cdr3_aa: CASSSRQGLETQYF
v_call: TRBV5-6; j_call: TRBJ2-1; d_call: TRBD2; cdr3_aa: CASSLGLAGVPDEQFF
v_call: TRBV7-2; j_call: TRBJ2-7; d_call: TRBD2; cdr3_aa: CASSPAGGGRSYEQYF
v_call: TRBV28; j_call: TRBJ2-1; d_call: TRBD2; cdr3_aa: CASSLWNTSGYYNEQFF
v_call: TRBV7-9; j_call: TRBJ2-1; d_call: TRBD2; cdr3_aa: CASSLDSSGRYEQFF
v_call: TRBV28; j_call: TRBJ2-3; d_call: TRBD1; cdr3_aa: CASSPRTGRTDTQYF
v_call: TRBV4-3; j_call: TRBJ2-5; d_call: TRBD2; cdr3_aa: CASSQERGREDLETQYF
v_call: TRBV10-3; j_call: TRBJ2-3; d_call: TRBD2; cdr3_aa: CAISEPGLAGDTQYF
v_call: TRBV19; j_call: TRBJ2-3; d_call: TRBD2; cdr3_aa: CASKEREGPSDTQYF
v_call: TRBV7-9; j_call: TRBJ2-4; d_call: NA; cdr3_aa: CASSAGQGAKNIQYF
v_call: TRBV19; j_call: TRBJ2-1; d_call: NA; cdr3_aa: CASSISRNEQFF
v_call: TRBV6-2/TRBV6-3; j_call: TRBJ2-1; d_call: TRBD1; cdr3_aa: CASSSQGNEQFF
v_call: TRBV6-2/TRBV6-3; j_call: TRBJ1-1; d_call: TRBD1; cdr3_aa: CASSVQGGVNTEAFF
v_call: TRBV7-2; j_call: TRBJ2-1; d_call: NA; cdr3_aa: CASSLARYNEQFF
v_call: TRBV5-1; j_call: TRBJ2-3; d_call: TRBD2; cdr3_aa: CASSPFSGESTDTQYF
v_call: TRBV5-1; j_call: TRBJ2-1; d_call: TRBD2; cdr3_aa: CASSVAASGSRNEQFF
v_call: TRBV27; j_call: TRBJ2-2; d_call: NA; cdr3_aa: CASAYRLAGELFF
v_call: TRBV12-3/TRBV12-4; j_call: TRBJ2-5; d_call: NA; cdr3_aa: CASSFGEETQYF
v_call: TRBV9; j_call: TRBJ2-5; d_call: NA; cdr3_aa: CASSVGGQETQYF
v_call: TRBV6-5; j_call: TRBJ2-4; d_call: NA; cdr3_aa: CASSLEGNIQYF
v_call: TRBV5-8; j_call: TRBJ1-2; d_call: TRBD1; cdr3_aa: CASSSGRGQFGYTF
v_call: TRBV11-2; j_call: TRBJ2-7; d_call: TRBD2; cdr3_aa: CASSLTSGYYEQYF
v_call: TRBV6-5; j_call: TRBJ2-1; d_call: TRBD2; cdr3_aa: CASSSLTSGSNEQFF
v_call: TRBV19; j_call: TRBJ2-2; d_call: TRBD1; cdr3_aa: CASSTDRGTGELFF
v_call: TRBV12-2; j_call: TRBJ1-1; d_call: NA; cdr3_aa: CASRFYGQLGMNTEAFF
v_call: TRBV7-2; j_call: TRBJ2-7; d_call: TRBD2; cdr3_aa: CASSLPSGRAVSYEQYF
v_call: TRBV9; j_call: TRBJ2-3; d_call: TRBD2; cdr3_aa: CASSVDVAGRTDTQYF
v_call: TRBV19; j_call: TRBJ2-5; d_call: TRBD2; cdr3_aa: CASSIGLGLVIQETQYF
v_call: TRBV15; j_call: TRBJ2-1; d_call: NA; cdr3_aa: CATSSLDSVHNEQFF
v_call: TRBV19; j_call: TRBJ2-7; d_call: TRBD2; cdr3_aa: CASSIRLAGGHNEQYF
v_call: TRBV24-1; j_call: TRBJ1-2; d_call: NA; cdr3_aa: CATSDQGSLTF
v_call: TRBV27; j_call: TRBJ2-2; d_call: TRBD2; cdr3_aa: CASSLVRVGLANTGELFF
v_call: TRBV2; j_call: TRBJ2-4; d_call: TRBD2; cdr3_aa: CASSEAHPSGGTQYF
v_call: TRBV5-1; j_call: TRBJ1-5; d_call: NA; cdr3_aa: CASSANGGYNQPQHF
v_call: TRBV2; j_call: TRBJ2-7; d_call: TRBD1; cdr3_aa: CASMAQGASEQYF
v_call: TRBV4-2; j_call: TRBJ2-1; d_call: TRBD2; cdr3_aa: CASSLSGSSYNEQFF
v_call: TRBV2; j_call: TRBJ1-1; d_call: NA; cdr3_aa: CASSGGGDTEAFF
v_call: TRBV4-2; j_call: TRBJ2-7; d_call: TRBD2; cdr3_aa: CASSQDSPGLAGEQYF
v_call: TRBV27; j_call: TRBJ1-5; d_call: NA; cdr3_aa: CASSPLGGEQPQHF
v_call: TRBV5-5; j_call: TRBJ2-7; d_call: TRBD2; cdr3_aa: CASSLGTSQYEQYF
v_call: TRBV19; j_call: TRBJ2-7; d_call: TRBD1; cdr3_aa: CASRRDRDTYEQYF
v_call: TRBV5-4; j_call: TRBJ2-1; d_call: NA; cdr3_aa: CASSFAQGSYNEQFF
v_call: TRBV24-1; j_call: TRBJ2-1; d_call: TRBD2; cdr3_aa: CATSDFLGTSPNEQFF
v_call: TRBV5-5; j_call: TRBJ2-1; d_call: NA; cdr3_aa: CASSPGYYNEQFF
v_call: TRBV13; j_call: TRBJ2-7; d_call: NA; cdr3_aa: CASSPWTTGGEQYF
v_call: TRBV13; j_call: TRBJ1-1; d_call: NA; cdr3_aa: CASSSRVVNTEAFF
v_call: TRBV5-5; j_call: TRBJ2-1; d_call: NA; cdr3_aa: CASSLGPWATSYNEQFF
v_call: TRBV19; j_call: TRBJ2-7; d_call: NA; cdr3_aa: CASIGRTSLGYEQYF
v_call: TRBV6-5; j_call: TRBJ1-6; d_call: NA; cdr3_aa: CASSRLQFSPLHF
v_call: TRBV4-1; j_call: TRBJ2-1; d_call: TRBD1; cdr3_aa: CASSLRTGTAGVINEQFF
v_call: TRBV2; j_call: TRBJ2-3; d_call: TRBD2; cdr3_aa: CASTRGLAGPGDTQYF
v_call: TRBV28; j_call: TRBJ1-5; d_call: NA; cdr3_aa: CASSTVSGNQPQHF
v_call: TRBV28; j_call: TRBJ1-2; d_call: NA; cdr3_aa: CASSLTHLRDTEIGYGYTF